The entry below gives a single T cell receptor beta chain sequence along with its context. What it binds is not known. The sample belongs to a study of radiation and T cells in renal cell carcinoma. Findings and limits, study-wide: In blood, top tumor clones expanded by 2 weeks, shrinking by 4.

The time point was: blood 4 weeks post-SBRT, at nephrectomy. Treatment denoted: 15 Gy SBRT to primary tumor, nephrectomy 4 weeks later. Nephrectomy followed 15 Gy stereotactic body radiation by 4 weeks. The protocol was immunoSEQ multiplex PCR, while the TCRdb copy is restricted to in-frame clones and leaves out a portion. The repertoire consists of approximately 92,000 clones, with around four fifths occurring once and the leading ten covering roughly 10%. Between the trimmed V and J ends, which lost 8 bases and 0 bases, there was a span of 12 bases. The germline V gene has CDR1 MNHNS and CDR2 SASEGT. The CDR3 extends over 14 amino acids.

Sequencing was performed on blood, taken from a patient whose treatment included radiotherapy and nephrectomy. The gene calls are TRBV6-1 and TRBJ2-3, with D perhaps TRBD2 (6 bases). The sequence was collected from a man in his fifties or sixties with renal cell carcinoma. CDR3 region: CASRMAGSTDTQYF. Written as DNA, the CDR3 is TGTGCCAGCCGAATGGCGGGGAGCACAGATACGCAGTATTTT.